The present T cell receptor beta chain was sequenced within a study of blood T cell repertoires in COVID-19. Background on the study: Acute-phase and convalescent COVID-19 samples originated in the United States, Italy and Spain. The cDNA or gDNA used as material had been derived from T cells, B-cell-depleted T cells, or PBMCs.

The CDR3 contains 16 residues. Germline loops: CDR1 SGHAT, CDR2 FQNNGV. Trimming stripped 3 bases from V and 5 bases from J, with 19 bases between. Per the original methods: Scientists estimated how many nucleated cells there were by amplifying reference gene primers. Here immunoSEQ multiplex PCR was the method, and the copy in TCRdb shows in-frame clones only, minus some. The V and J calls and clone size were taken over from that table, and D and trimming were inferred from the DNA. The sample holds tens of thousands of clones; 80% to 90% are singletons and the top ten take 5.8%. This clonotype originated in a man aged 45 to 65 with active COVID-19. V gene TRBV11-2 combines with J gene TRBJ2-5, with D perhaps TRBD2 (6 bases). The sample comprised peripheral blood. The CDR3 bases are TGTGCCAGCAGCTTTGGAGGGGCATGGGGGAGGGAGACCCAGTACTTC. It yields the protein CASSFGGAWGRETQYF.